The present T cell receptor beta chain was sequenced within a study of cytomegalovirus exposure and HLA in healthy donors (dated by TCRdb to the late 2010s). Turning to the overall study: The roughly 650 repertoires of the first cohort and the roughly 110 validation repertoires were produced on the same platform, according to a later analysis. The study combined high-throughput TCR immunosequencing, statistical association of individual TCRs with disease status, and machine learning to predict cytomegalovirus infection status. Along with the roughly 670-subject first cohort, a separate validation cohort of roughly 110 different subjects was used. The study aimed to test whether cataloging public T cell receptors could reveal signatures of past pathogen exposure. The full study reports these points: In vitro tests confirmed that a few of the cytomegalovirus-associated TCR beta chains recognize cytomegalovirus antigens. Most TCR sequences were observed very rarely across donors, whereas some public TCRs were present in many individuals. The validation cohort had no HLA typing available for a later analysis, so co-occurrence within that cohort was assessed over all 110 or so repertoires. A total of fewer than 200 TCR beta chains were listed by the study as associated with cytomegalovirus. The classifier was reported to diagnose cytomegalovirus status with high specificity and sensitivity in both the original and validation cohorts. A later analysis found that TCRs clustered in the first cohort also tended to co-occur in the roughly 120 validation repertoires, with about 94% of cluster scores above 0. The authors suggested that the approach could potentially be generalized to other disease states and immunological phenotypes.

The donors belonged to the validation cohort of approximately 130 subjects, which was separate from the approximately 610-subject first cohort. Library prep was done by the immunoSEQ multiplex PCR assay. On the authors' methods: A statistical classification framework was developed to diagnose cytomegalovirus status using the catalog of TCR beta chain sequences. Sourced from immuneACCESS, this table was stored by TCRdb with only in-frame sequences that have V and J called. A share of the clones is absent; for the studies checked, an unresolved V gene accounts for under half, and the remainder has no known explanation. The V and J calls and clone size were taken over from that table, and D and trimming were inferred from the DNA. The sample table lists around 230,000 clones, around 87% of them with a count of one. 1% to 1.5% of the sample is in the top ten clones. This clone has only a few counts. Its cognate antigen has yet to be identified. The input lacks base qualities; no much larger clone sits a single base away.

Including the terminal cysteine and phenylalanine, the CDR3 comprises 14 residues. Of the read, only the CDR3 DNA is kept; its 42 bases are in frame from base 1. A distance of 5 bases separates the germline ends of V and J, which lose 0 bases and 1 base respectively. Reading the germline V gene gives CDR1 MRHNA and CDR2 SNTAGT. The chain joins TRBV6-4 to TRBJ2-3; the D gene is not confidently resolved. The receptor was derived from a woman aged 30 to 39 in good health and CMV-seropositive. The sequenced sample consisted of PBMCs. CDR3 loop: CASSDSQGTDTQYF. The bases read TGTGCCAGCAGTGACTCCCAGGGCACAGATACGCAGTATTTT.